One and the same sample provided the 26 T cell receptor beta chains below, sequenced in a study of shared clonotypes between healthy human individuals. This table comes from immunoSEQ multiplex PCR, and its TCRdb copy is limited to in-frame clones, with some not included. This sample has about 1.1 million clones, with 70% to 80% found just once. Sequencing was carried out using memory CD4+ T cells from PBMCs. The subset: CD45RA-negative fraction. The receptors were sampled from a man between 18 and 29 years old in good health. Some clones in this sample may be carry-over from other donors' samples.

This sequence joins TRBV11-2 and TRBJ1-5, with no clear D. This CDR3 has 13 amino acids. Germline lookup yields CDR1 SGHAT and CDR2 FQNNGV. The V end lost 5 bases, the J end lost 9 bases, and 14 bases lay between the germline ends. The CDR3 loop reads CASSPFPDGPQHF. The CDR3 DNA is TGTGCCAGCAGCCCCTTTCCCGACGGGCCCCAGCATTTT.

The chain recombines TRBV7-7 with TRBJ2-2; D perhaps matches TRBD1 (5 bases). The CDR3 is 14 amino acids. Germline V lookup: CDR1 SSHAT, CDR2 FNYEAQ (reference sequence). The V end lost 3 bases, the J end lost 2 bases, and 7 bases lay between the germline ends. CDR3 in DNA: TGTGCCAGCAGCTTCAGGGTTAACACCGGGGAGCTGTTTTTT. Its translation: CASSFRVNTGELFF.

This sequence joins TRBV27 and TRBJ1-1; D may be TRBD1 (5 bases). This CDR3 region has 16 residues. V was shortened by 4 bases and J by 5 bases, with 20 bases between the two germline ends. From germline, CDR1 is MNHEY and CDR2 SMNVEV (reference sequence). The CDR3 coding sequence is TGTGCCAGCAGTTCCCGCCGGACACTGGGGGGGACTGAAGCTTTCTTT. Translated: CASSSRRTLGGTEAFF.

J is TRBJ1-1 and V is TRBV30; possible D gene TRBD1, 6 bases. Trimming cost V 3 bases and J 5 bases, with 16 bases left between them. Looked up from germline, CDR1 is GTSNPN and CDR2 is SVGIG (reference sequence). This CDR3 comprises 14 residues. CDR3 in DNA: TGTGCCTGGAGCGAGGGGGGGCGAGAGACTGAAGCTTTCTTT. Its translation is CAWSEGGRETEAFF.

The V gene is TRBV28, the J gene TRBJ2-7; TRBD2 matches 12 bases. V lost 8 bases to trimming and J lost 1 base; unmatched junction nucleotides: 3. In germline, CDR1 is MDHEN, CDR2 SYDVKM. The CDR3 covers 14 residues. The CDR3 nucleotides read TGTGCCAGCCGGACTAGCGGGGCTTCCTACGAGCAGTACTTC. It codes for CASRTSGASYEQYF.

This sequence joins TRBV4-3 and TRBJ2-1; D unclear. Germline CDR1 reads LGHNA; CDR2 reads YSLEER. This CDR3 is 16 amino acids long. Trimming took off 4 bases at V and 10 bases at J, with 23 bases between the two ends. The CDR3 region is CASSPNPLMDLREQFF. The CDR3 nucleotides read TGCGCCAGCAGCCCTAACCCCTTAATGGACCTACGGGAGCAGTTCTTC.

This clone appeared a few times. This chain joins TRBV11-2 and TRBJ2-7; TRBD1 matches at 10 bases. The CDR3 extends over 15 amino acids. V shed 6 bases, J shed 4 bases, and the junction held 9 bases outside the gene matches. Germline V gene data show CDR1 as SGHAT and CDR2 as FQNNGV. The CDR3 here is CASRSLGTGAYEQYF. In nucleotides, the CDR3 is TGTGCCAGCAGGTCTCTCGGGACAGGGGCTTACGAGCAGTACTTC.

This clone was observed a few times. The chain joins TRBV11-3 to TRBJ2-2; D tentatively fits TRBD1 or TRBD2 (5 bases each). With 3 bases removed from V and 8 bases from J, the gap between germline ends came to 16 bases. CDR1 is SGHNT, CDR2 YENEEA, per germline. CDR3 length: 15 amino acids. The CDR3 coding sequence is TGTGCCAGCAGCTTCGGGACCACTGCTAGGGGGGAGCTGTTTTTT. Amino acid sequence: CASSFGTTARGELFF.

V gene TRBV7-6 combines with J gene TRBJ1-4; 10 bases agree with TRBD1. Trimming took 5 bases from V and 8 from J; bases not matched to a gene: 8. Germline V lookup: CDR1 SGHVS, CDR2 FNYEAQ. The CDR3 consists of 15 residues. The CDR3 reads CASSIRDRGGEKLFF. For the CDR3, the DNA is TGTGCCAGCAGCATTAGGGACAGGGGAGGCGAAAAACTGTTTTTT. Supplemented by reference TRBV7-6 and TRBJ1-4, the full variable domain reads GAGVSQSPRYKVTKRGQDVALRCDPISGHVSLYWYRQALGQGPEFLTYFNYEAQQDKSGLPNDRFSAERPEGSISTLTIQRTEQRDSAMYRCASSIRDRGGEKLFFGSGTQLSVL.

The rearrangement links TRBV5-1 to TRBJ2-2; D unclear. With 0 bases removed from V and 7 bases from J, the gap between germline ends came to 4 bases. Germline lookup yields CDR1 SGHRS and CDR2 YFSETQ. This CDR3 comprises 12 residues. This CDR3 reads CASSLVFGELFF. DNA of the CDR3: TGCGCCAGCAGCTTGGTTTTCGGGGAGCTGTTTTTT.

The CDR3 here is CASTTRRTQETQYF. The CDR3 DNA is TGTGCCAGCACCACGAGGAGGACCCAAGAGACCCAGTACTTC. The rearrangement uses TRBV6-6 and TRBJ2-5, with D perhaps TRBD2 (5 bases). V was trimmed by 7 bases and J by 1 base, leaving 13 bases between them. The CDR3 extends over 14 amino acids. Germline V lookup: CDR1 MNHNY, CDR2 SVGAGI (reference sequence).

This clone was counted ten times or more. This chain links TRBV10-2 with TRBJ2-1; D not certain. Germline V CDR1 and CDR2: WSHSY, SAAADI. V was pared by 0 bases and J by 7 bases, with 10 bases between. CDR3 length equals 14 residues. CDR3 in amino acids: CASSESSRANEQFF. Here the CDR3 DNA reads TGCGCCAGCAGTGAGTCGTCTAGGGCGAATGAGCAGTTCTTC.

This clone has only a few counts. The same CDR3 arises from other DNA sequences in this sample as well. J is TRBJ2-1 and V is TRBV6-5; D may match TRBD1 or TRBD2 (5 bases each). Trimming pared 0 bases from V and 7 bases from J, leaving 7 bases between. Germline CDR1 and CDR2: MNHEY and SVGAGI. The CDR3 contains 13 residues. The CDR3 loop is CASSYSRGNEQFF. CDR3 in DNA: TGTGCCAGCAGTTACTCGAGGGGTAATGAGCAGTTCTTC.

On this clone itself: The same CDR3 is also encoded by other DNA sequences in this sample. The rearrangement links TRBV27 to TRBJ2-7, with a tentative D call TRBD2 (5 bases). Germline CDR1 is MNHEY and CDR2 is SMNVEV (reference sequence). The CDR3 is made up of 12 amino acids. Trimming took off 5 bases at V and 4 bases at J, with 9 bases between the two ends. The DNA for the CDR3 is TGTGCCAGCAGTCCGACGGGGTACGAGCAGTACTTC. Protein sequence: CASSPTGYEQYF.

The chain has TRBV6-5 and TRBJ2-1; D perhaps matches TRBD2 (5 bases). CDR1 is MNHEY and CDR2 is SVGAGI in the germline V gene. The V end was cut by 8 bases, the J end by 7 bases, with 18 bases between. The CDR3 is made up of 14 amino acids. The CDR3 region is CASQMERARNEQFF. The CDR3 coding sequence is TGTGCCAGCCAAATGGAGAGGGCACGGAATGAGCAGTTCTTC.

This clone was recorded a few times. The V and J genes are TRBV7-2 and TRBJ1-1; D gene ambiguous. Trimming stripped 3 bases from V and 4 bases from J, with 9 bases between. Per germline, CDR1 SGHTA and CDR2 FQGNSA. The CDR3 totals 13 residues. CDR3 nucleotides: TGTGCCAGCAGCTTTAAAAAGGGCACTGAAGCTTTCTTT. Residues: CASSFKKGTEAFF.

The chain is built from TRBV11-1 and TRBJ2-2; no definite D call. This CDR3 has 12 amino acids. The germline V gene has CDR1 SGHAT and CDR2 FQDESV (reference sequence). CDR3: CGAAGSTGELFF. The CDR3 DNA reads TGTGGCGCGGCAGGCTCGACCGGGGAGCTGTTTTTT.

The chain has TRBV5-1 and TRBJ1-3; maybe TRBD1 (5 bases). Per the germline V gene, CDR1 is SGHRS and CDR2 is YFSETQ. V was trimmed by 0 bases and J by 0 bases, leaving 10 bases between them. This CDR3 contains 16 residues. This chain's CDR3 is CASSLGAGPSGNTIYF. CDR3 DNA sequence: TGCGCCAGCAGCTTGGGTGCAGGGCCCTCTGGAAACACCATATATTTT.

The sample holds one count of this clone. The chain uses TRBV7-3 and TRBJ2-1; 13 bases map to TRBD2. The germline CDR1 and CDR2 sequences are SGHTA and FQGTGA. J gave up 7 bases and V 5 bases, and 11 bases lay outside the gene matches. This CDR3 spans 17 amino acids. The CDR3 DNA reads TGTGCCAGCAGCGTAGGGACTAGCGGGACCCTAAGGAATGAGCAGTTCTTC. It is translated as CASSVGTSGTLRNEQFF.

This clone appeared a few times. V and J are TRBV7-6 and TRBJ2-6; D gene uncertain. Trimming removed 6 bases from V and 4 bases from J, with 13 bases in between. The CDR3 is 15 residues long. Germline V lookup: CDR1 SGHVS, CDR2 FNYEAQ. This CDR3 reads CASSPTTSGANVLTF. The CDR3 nucleotides are TGTGCCAGCAGTCCAACTACATCCGGGGCCAACGTCCTGACTTTC.

This clone was counted between two and nine times. The rearrangement links TRBV7-3 to TRBJ1-5, with D unresolved. The V gene's germline CDR1 is SGHTA and CDR2 FQGTGA. The CDR3 sequence is 18 residues long. Trimming took off 3 bases at V and 2 bases at J, with 20 bases between the two ends. The CDR3, as DNA: TGTGCCAGCAGCTTCTCCAACAAAAGGGTGTTGGGCAATCAGCCCCAGCATTTT. Translation gives CASSFSNKRVLGNQPQHF.

The genes are TRBV10-3 and TRBJ2-7; 8 bases are a match to TRBD1. CDR1 is ENHRY and CDR2 is SYGVKD in the germline V gene. J gave up 1 base and V 6 bases, and 8 bases lay outside the gene matches. CDR3 length: 15 residues. CDR3: CAIRSLTGESYEQYF. DNA for the CDR3: TGTGCCATCAGATCCCTGACAGGGGAGTCCTACGAGCAGTACTTC.

This clone appeared once. The chain has TRBV5-4 and TRBJ2-7; 8 nucleotides align to TRBD1. The CDR3 length is 15 residues. V lost 4 bases to trimming and J lost 3 bases; unmatched junction nucleotides: 9. From germline, CDR1 is SGHNT and CDR2 YYREEE (reference sequence). This CDR3 reads CASSQPGQGGYEQYF. CDR3 coding DNA: TGTGCCAGCAGCCAACCCGGACAGGGAGGCTACGAGCAGTACTTC.

The genes are TRBV11-2 and TRBJ2-7, with a weak D call TRBD2 (5 bases). CDR3 length: 14 residues. Germline values: CDR1 SGHAT, CDR2 FQNNGV. V was cut by 4 bases and J by 3 bases, with 13 bases left in between. CDR3 residues: CASSSRVAGYEQYF. CDR3 sequence (DNA): TGTGCCAGCAGCTCTCGGGTTGCGGGCTACGAGCAGTACTTC.

The J gene is TRBJ1-1, the V gene TRBV2; 9 nucleotides line up with TRBD1. Germline V lookup: CDR1 SNHLY, CDR2 FYNNEI. The CDR3 is made up of 15 amino acids. The trim removed 6 bases at V and 1 base at J, leaving 6 bases unmatched. Written as DNA, the CDR3 is TGTGCCAGCAGCGACAGGGGGGTTCCGAACACTGAAGCTTTCTTT. Translating it yields CASSDRGVPNTEAFF.

This clone has a handful of counts. The genes are TRBV7-3 and TRBJ2-2, with 8 bases identical to TRBD2. Trimming took 5 bases from V and 6 from J; bases not matched to a gene: 2. Germline loops: CDR1 SGHTA, CDR2 FQGTGA. The CDR3 runs to 13 residues. CDR3 in DNA: TGTGCCAGCAGCGTCGGGAGGGCCGGGGAGCTGTTTTTT. Its protein is CASSVGRAGELFF.